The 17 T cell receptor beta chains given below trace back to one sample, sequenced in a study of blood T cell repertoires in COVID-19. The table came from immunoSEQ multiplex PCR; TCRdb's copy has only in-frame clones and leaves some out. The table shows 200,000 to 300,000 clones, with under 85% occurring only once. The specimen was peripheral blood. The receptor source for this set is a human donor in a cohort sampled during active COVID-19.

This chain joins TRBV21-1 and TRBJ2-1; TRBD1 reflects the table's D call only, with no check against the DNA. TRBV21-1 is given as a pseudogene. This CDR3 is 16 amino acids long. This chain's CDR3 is CARSKSDRGMSNEQFF. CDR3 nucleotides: TGTGCCAGGAGTAAATCGGACAGGGGTATGAGTAATGAGCAGTTCTTC.

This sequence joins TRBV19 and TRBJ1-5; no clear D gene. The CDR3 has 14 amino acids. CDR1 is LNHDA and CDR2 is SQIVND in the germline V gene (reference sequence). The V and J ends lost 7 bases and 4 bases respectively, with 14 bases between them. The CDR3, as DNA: TGTGCCAGTACCCGAGTGGGCACTAATCAGCCCCAGCATTTT. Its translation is CASTRVGTNQPQHF. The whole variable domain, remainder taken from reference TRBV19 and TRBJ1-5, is DGGITQSPKYLFRKEGQNVTLSCEQNLNHDAMYWYRQDPGQGLRLIYYSQIVNDFQKGDIAEGYSVSREKKESFPLTVTSAQKNPTAFYLCASTRVGTNQPQHFGDGTRLSIL.

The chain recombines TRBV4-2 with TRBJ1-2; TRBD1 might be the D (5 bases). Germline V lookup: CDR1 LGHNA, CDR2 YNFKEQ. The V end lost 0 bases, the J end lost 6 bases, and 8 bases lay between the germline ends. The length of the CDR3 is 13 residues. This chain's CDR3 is CASSQEGGDGYTF. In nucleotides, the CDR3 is TGTGCCAGCAGCCAAGAAGGAGGGGATGGCTACACCTTC.

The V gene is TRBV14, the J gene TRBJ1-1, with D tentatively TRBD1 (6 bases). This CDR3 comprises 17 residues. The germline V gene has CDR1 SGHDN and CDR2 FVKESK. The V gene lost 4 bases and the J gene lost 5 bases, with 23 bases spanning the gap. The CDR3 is CASSPRGLSQGRTEAFF. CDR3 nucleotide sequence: TGTGCCAGCAGCCCTAGAGGGCTTTCACAGGGTAGGACTGAAGCTTTCTTT. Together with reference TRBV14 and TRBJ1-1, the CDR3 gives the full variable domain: EAGVTQFPSHSVIEKGQTVTLRCDPISGHDNLYWYRRVMGKEIKFLLHFVKESKQDESGMPNNRFLAERTGGTYSTLKVQPAELEDSGVYFCASSPRGLSQGRTEAFFGQGTRLTVV.

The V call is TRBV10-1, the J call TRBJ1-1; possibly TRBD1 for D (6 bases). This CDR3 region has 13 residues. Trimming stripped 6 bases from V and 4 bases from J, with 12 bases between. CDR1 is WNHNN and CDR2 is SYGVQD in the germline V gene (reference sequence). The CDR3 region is CASSPTGVTEAFF. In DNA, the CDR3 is TGCGCCAGCAGCCCGACAGGCGTCACTGAAGCTTTCTTT.

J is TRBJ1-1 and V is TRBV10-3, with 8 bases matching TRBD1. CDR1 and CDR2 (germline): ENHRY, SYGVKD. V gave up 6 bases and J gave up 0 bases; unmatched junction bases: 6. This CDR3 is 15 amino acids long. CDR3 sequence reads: CAIRTGVGMNTEAFF. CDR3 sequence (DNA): TGTGCCATCAGGACAGGGGTAGGTATGAACACTGAAGCTTTCTTT.

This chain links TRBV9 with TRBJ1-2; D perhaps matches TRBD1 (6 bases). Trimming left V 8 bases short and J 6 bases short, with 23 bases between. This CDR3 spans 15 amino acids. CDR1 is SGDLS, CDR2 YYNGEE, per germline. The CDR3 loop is CASTVRRDNDNGYTF. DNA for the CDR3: TGTGCCAGTACAGTTCGCCGGGACAACGACAATGGCTACACCTTC.

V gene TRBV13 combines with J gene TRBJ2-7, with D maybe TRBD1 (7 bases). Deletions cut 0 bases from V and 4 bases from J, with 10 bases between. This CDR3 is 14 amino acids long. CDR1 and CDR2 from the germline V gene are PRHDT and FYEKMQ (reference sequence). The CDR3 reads CASSLGQGTYEQYF. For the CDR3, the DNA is TGTGCCAGCAGCTTAGGACAGGGGACTTACGAGCAGTACTTC.

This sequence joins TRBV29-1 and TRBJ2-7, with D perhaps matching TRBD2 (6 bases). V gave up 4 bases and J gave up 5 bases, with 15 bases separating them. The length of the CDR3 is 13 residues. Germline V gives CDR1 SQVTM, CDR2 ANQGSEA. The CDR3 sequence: CSVVGGIFHEQYF. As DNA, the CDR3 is TGCAGCGTTGTTGGAGGGATTTTCCACGAGCAGTACTTC.

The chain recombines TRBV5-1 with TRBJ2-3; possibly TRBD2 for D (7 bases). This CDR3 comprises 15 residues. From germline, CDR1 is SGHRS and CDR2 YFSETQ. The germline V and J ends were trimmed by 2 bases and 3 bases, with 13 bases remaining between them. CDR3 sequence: CASSFSGGGTDTQYF. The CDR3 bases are TGCGCCAGCAGCTTCTCGGGGGGCGGAACAGATACGCAGTATTTT.

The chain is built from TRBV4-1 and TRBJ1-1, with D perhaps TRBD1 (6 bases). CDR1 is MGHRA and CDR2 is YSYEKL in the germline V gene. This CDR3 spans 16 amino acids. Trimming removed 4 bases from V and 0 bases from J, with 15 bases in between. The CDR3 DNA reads TGCGCCAGCAGCCGAGGCGGACAGCAGATGAACACTGAAGCTTTCTTT. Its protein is CASSRGGQQMNTEAFF.

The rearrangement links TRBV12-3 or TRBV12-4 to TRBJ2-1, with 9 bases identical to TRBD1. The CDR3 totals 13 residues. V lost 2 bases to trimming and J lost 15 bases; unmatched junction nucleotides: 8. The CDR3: CASSLSVGTGLFF. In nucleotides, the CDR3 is TGTGCCAGCAGTTTAAGCGTCGGGACAGGGCTGTTCTTC.

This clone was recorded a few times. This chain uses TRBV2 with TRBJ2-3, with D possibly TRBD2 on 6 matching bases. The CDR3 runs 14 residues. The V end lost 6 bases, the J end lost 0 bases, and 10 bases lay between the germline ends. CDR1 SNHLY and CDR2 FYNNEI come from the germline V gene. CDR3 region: CASREGRSTDTQYF. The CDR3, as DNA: TGTGCCAGCAGGGAGGGAAGGAGCACAGATACGCAGTATTTT.

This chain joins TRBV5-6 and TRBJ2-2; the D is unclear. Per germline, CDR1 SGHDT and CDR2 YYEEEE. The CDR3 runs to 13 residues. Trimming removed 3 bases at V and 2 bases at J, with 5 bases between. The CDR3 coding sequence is TGTGCCAGCAGCTATCTCAACACCGGGGAGCTGTTTTTT. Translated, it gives CASSYLNTGELFF.

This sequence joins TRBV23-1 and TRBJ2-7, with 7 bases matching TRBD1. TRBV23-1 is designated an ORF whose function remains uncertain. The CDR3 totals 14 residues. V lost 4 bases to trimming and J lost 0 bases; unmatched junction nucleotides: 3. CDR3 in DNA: TGCGCCAGCAGTCCCGGACAGGCCTCCTACGAGCAGTACTTC. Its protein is CASSPGQASYEQYF.

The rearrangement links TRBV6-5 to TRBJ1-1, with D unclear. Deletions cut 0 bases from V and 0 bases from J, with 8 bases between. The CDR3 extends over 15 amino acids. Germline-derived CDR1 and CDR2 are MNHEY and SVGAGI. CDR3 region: CASSYSRLMNTEAFF. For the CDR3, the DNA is TGTGCCAGCAGTTACTCCAGGTTGATGAACACTGAAGCTTTCTTT.

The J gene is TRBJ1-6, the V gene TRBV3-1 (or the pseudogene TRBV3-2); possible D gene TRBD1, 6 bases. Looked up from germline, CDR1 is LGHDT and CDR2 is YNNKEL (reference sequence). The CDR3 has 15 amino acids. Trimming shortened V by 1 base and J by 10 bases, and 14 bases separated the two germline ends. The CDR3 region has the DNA TGTGCCAGCAGCCAAGCCCAGGGGAATAGGTCACCCCTCCACTTT. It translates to CASSQAQGNRSPLHF.